This entry is about one T cell receptor (beta chain). The junction had 3 bases not matched to a gene; V was cut back by 0 bases and J by 0 bases. CDR1 and CDR2 from the germline V gene are GTSNPN and SVGIG (reference sequence). This CDR3 is built from 15 residues. This record comes from a study of blood T cell repertoires in COVID-19. Study overall: PBMCs, B-cell-depleted T cells, or T cells provided the cDNA or gDNA that made up the material.

Some clones are missing from TCRdb's copy, which holds only in-frame ones; the method was immunoSEQ multiplex PCR. This table holds about 250,000 clones, about 85% found once. V gene TRBV30 combines with J gene TRBJ2-3; 7 bases map to TRBD2. The receptor was derived from a man aged 18-30 years with active or convalescent COVID-19. The sample comprised peripheral blood. CDR3 in DNA: TGTGCCTGGAGTGTGGGCGGGGGTAGCACAGATACGCAGTATTTT. Its translation: CAWSVGGGSTDTQYF.